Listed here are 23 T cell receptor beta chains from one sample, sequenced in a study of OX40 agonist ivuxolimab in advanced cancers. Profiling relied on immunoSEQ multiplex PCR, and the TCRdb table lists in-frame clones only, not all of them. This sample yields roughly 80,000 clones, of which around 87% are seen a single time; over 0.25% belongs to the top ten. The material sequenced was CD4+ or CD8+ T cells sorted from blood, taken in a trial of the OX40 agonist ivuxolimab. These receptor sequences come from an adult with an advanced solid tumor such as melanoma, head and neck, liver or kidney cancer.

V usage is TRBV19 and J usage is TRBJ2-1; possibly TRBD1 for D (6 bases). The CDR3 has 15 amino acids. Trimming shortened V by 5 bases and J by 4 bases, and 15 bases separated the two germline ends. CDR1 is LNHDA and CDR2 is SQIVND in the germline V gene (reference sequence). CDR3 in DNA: TGTGCCAGTAGTCCAACAGGGTTCCGTTACAATGAGCAGTTCTTC. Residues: CASSPTGFRYNEQFF.

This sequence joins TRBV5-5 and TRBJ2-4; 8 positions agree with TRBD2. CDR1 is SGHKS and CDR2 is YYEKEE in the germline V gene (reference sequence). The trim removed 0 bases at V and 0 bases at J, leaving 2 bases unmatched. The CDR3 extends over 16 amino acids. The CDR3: CASSLVAGLAKNIQYF. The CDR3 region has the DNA TGTGCCAGCAGCTTGGTAGCGGGGTTAGCCAAAAACATTCAGTACTTC.

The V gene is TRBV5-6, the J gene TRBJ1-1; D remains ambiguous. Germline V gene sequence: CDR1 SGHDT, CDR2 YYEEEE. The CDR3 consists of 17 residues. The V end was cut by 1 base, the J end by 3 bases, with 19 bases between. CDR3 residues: CASSLRRVVVLDTEAFF. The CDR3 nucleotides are TGTGCCAGCAGCTTGAGGCGCGTTGTGGTCTTGGACACTGAAGCTTTCTTT.

In nucleotides, the CDR3 is TGTGCCAGCTCATCCCTGCCAAGGGGAGACACTGAAGCTTTCTTT. Translation gives CASSSLPRGDTEAFF. The chain has TRBV18 and TRBJ1-1, with TRBD1 as a possible D gene (5 bases). The length of the CDR3 is 15 residues. Germline V lookup: CDR1 KGHSH, CDR2 LQKENI. The V and J ends lost 5 bases and 3 bases respectively, with 16 bases between them.

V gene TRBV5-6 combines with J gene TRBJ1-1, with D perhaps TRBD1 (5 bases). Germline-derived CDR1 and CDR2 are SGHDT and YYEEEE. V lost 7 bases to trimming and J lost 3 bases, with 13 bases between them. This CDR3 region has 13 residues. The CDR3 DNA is TGTGCCAGCTCACGTGGGGGGGACACTGAAGCTTTCTTT. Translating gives CASSRGGDTEAFF.

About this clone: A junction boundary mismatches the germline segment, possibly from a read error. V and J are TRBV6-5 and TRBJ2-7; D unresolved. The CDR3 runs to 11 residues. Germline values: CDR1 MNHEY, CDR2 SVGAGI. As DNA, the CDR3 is TGTGCCAGCGGTTACTCCTACGAGCAGTACTTC. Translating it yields CASGYSYEQYF.

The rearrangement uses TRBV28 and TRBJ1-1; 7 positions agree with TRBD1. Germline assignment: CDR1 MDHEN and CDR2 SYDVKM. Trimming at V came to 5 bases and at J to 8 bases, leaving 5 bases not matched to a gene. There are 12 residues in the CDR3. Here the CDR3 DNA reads TGTGCCAGCAGTCTGCCGACAGGGGAAGCTTTCTTT. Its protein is CASSLPTGEAFF.

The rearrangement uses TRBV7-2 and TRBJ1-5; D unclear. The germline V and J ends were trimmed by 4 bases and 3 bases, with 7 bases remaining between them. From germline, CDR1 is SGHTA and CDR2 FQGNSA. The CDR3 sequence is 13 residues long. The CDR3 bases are TGTGCCAGCAGCTCTACGGCCAATCAGCCCCAGCATTTT. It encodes CASSSTANQPQHF.

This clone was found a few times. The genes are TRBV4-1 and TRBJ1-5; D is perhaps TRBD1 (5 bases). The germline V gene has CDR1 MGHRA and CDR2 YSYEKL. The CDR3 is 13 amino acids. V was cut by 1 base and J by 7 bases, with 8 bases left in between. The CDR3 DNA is TGCGCCAGCAGCCAAGCAGGGTACCAGCCCCAGCATTTT. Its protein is CASSQAGYQPQHF.

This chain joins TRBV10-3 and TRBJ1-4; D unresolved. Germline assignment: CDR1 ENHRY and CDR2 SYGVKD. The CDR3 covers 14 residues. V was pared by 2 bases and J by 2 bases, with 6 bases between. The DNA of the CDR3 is TGTGCCATCAGTGAGGAATGGACTAATGAAAAACTGTTTTTT. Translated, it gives CAISEEWTNEKLFF.

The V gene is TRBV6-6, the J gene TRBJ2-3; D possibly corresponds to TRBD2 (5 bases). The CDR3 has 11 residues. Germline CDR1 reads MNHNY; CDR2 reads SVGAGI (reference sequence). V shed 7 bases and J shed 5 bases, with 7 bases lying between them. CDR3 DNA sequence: TGTGCCAGCATGAGGGAAGATACGCAGTATTTT. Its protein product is CASMREDTQYF.

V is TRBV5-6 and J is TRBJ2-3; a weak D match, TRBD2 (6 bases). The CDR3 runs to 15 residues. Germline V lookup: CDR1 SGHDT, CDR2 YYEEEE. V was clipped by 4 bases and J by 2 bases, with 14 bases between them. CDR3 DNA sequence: TGTGCCAGCAGCCCGGCGGGGCTTTTCACAGATACGCAGTATTTT. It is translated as CASSPAGLFTDTQYF.

The CDR3 sequence is CASSLSRNEQYF. The CDR3 region has the DNA TGTGCCAGCAGCTTATCTAGGAACGAGCAGTACTTC. The chain couples TRBV7-2 to TRBJ2-7; D remains ambiguous. The CDR3 length is 12 residues. The germline V gene has CDR1 SGHTA and CDR2 FQGNSA. Trimming removed 2 bases from V and 5 bases from J, with 7 bases in between.

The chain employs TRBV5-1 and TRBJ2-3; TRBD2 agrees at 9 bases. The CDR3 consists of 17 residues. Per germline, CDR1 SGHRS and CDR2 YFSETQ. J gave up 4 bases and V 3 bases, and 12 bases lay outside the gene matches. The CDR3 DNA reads TGCGCCAGCAGCTCGGCGGTGATAGCGGGAGTTGCAGATACGCAGTATTTT. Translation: CASSSAVIAGVADTQYF.

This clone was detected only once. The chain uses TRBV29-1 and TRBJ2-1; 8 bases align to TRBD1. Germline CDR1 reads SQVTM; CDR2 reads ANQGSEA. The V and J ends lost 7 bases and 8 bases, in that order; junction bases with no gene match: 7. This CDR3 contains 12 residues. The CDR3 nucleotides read TGCAGCGCCTCGAAACAGGGGGATGAGCAGTTCTTC. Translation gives CSASKQGDEQFF.

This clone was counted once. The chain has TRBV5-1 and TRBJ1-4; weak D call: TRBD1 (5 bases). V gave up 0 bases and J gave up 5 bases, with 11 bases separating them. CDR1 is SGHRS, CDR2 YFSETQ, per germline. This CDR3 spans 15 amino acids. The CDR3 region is CASSLVRGKNEKLFF. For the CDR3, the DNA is TGCGCCAGCAGCTTGGTCCGGGGCAAAAATGAAAAACTGTTTTTT.

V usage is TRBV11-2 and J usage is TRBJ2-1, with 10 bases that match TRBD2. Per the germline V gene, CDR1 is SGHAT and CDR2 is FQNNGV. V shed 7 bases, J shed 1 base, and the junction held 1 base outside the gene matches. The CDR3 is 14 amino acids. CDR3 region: CASKRGGSYNEQFF. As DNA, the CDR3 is TGTGCCAGCAAGCGGGGGGGATCCTACAATGAGCAGTTCTTC.

CDR3 coding DNA: TGTGCCAGCAGGCAAAACACTGAAGCTTTCTTT. The encoded protein is CASRQNTEAFF. This sequence joins TRBV6-1 and TRBJ1-1; D gene uncertain. Deletions cut 6 bases from V and 2 bases from J, with 4 bases between. Germline V gene data show CDR1 as MNHNS and CDR2 as SASEGT. This CDR3 spans 11 amino acids.

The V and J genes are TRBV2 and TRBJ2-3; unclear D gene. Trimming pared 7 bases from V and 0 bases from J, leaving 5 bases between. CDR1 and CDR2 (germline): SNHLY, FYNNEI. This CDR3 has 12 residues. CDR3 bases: TGTGCCAGCACGTTTAGCACAGATACGCAGTATTTT. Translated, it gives CASTFSTDTQYF.

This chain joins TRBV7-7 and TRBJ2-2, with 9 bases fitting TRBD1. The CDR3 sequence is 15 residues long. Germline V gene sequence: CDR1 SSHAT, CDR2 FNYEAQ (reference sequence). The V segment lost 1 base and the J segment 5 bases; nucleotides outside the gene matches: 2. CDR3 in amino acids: CASSLDGTGTGELFF. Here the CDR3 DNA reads TGTGCCAGCAGCTTAGATGGGACAGGGACCGGGGAGCTGTTTTTT.

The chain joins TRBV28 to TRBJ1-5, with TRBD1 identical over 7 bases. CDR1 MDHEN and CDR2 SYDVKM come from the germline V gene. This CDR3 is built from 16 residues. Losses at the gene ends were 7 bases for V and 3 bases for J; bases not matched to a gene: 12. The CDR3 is CASNDPRGFNNQPQHF. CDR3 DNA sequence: TGTGCCAGCAACGATCCCAGGGGGTTCAACAATCAGCCCCAGCATTTT.

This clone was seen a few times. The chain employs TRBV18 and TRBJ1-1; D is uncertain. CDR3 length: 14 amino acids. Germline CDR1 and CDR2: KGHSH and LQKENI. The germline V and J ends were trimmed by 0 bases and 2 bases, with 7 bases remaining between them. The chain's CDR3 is CASSPPSVNTEAFF. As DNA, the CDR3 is TGTGCCAGCTCACCACCGTCTGTTAACACTGAAGCTTTCTTT.

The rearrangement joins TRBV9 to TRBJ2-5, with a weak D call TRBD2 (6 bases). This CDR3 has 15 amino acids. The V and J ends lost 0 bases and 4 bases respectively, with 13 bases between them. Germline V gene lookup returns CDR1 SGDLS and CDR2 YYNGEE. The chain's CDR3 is CASSVEVDGGETQYF. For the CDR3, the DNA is TGTGCCAGCAGCGTAGAGGTGGACGGGGGAGAGACCCAGTACTTC.